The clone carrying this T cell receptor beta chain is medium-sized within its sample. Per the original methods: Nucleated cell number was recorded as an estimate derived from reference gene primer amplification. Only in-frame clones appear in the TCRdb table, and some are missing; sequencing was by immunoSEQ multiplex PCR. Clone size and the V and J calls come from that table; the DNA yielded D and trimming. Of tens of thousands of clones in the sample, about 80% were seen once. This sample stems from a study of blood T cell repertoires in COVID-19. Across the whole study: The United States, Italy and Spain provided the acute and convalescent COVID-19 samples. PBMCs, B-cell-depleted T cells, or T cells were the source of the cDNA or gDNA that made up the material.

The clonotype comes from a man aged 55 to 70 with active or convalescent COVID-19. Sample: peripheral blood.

CDR3 DNA: TGTGCCAGCAGTCCCAGGGGCGGAGGAAACACCATATATTTT. This codes for CASSPRGGGNTIYF. The chain has TRBV6-5 and TRBJ1-3; a possible D gene is TRBD1 (6 bases). Trimming took 5 bases from V and 4 from J, leaving 12 bases between them. Germline V lookup: CDR1 MNHEY, CDR2 SVGAGI. This CDR3 is built from 14 residues.